A single sample gave rise to the 31 T cell receptor beta chains below, sequenced in a study of post-analysis software for immune sequencing data. TCR beta cDNA libraries included unique molecular identifiers. A single record per CDR3 protein comes from TCRdb applying MiXCR to the PCR reads. The data show roughly 800,000 distinct CDR3 sequences, under 60% seen once. These receptors' antigens are unknown. Study-wide results and caveats: In patients, TRBV5-6, TRBV5-1 and TRBV20-1 belonged to five TRBV segments found more frequently than in controls.

Sequences were obtained from blood. These TCRs come from a girl aged 10 to 17 with multiple sclerosis.

This clonotype has more than one count but fewer than ten. The chain carries TRBV5-1 and TRBJ2-7; 11 bases line up with TRBD1. This CDR3 is 15 amino acids long. CDR1 and CDR2 from the germline V gene are SGHRS and YFSETQ. V lost 3 bases, J lost 5 bases, and 7 bases stayed unmatched. This CDR3 is CASSSFGQGANEQYF. Here the CDR3 DNA reads TGCGCCAGCAGCTCATTCGGACAGGGGGCGAACGAGCAGTACTTC. The whole variable domain, filled in from reference TRBV5-1 and TRBJ2-7, reads KAGVTQTPRYLIKTRGQQVTLSCSPISGHRSVSWYQQTPGQGLQFLFEYFSETQRNKGNFPGRFSGRQFSNSRSEMNVSTLELGDSALYLCASSSFGQGANEQYFGPGTRLTVT.

This clonotype was found a few times. This chain joins TRBV6-2 or TRBV6-3 and TRBJ2-2; D tentatively fits TRBD1 or TRBD2 (5 bases each). CDR3 size: 14 residues. Germline V CDR1 and CDR2: MNHEY, SVGEGT. V lost 6 bases and J lost 2, with 10 bases in between. The CDR3 reads CASRRDRNTGELFF. The CDR3 DNA sequence: TGTGCCAGCAGAAGGGACCGAAACACCGGGGAGCTGTTTTTT.

The V and J genes are TRBV28 and TRBJ2-1; 8 bases map to TRBD2. After removal of 5 bases from V and 0 bases from J, the junction contained 0 bases not matched to a gene. The germline CDR1 and CDR2 sequences are MDHEN and SYDVKM. The CDR3 runs 14 residues. The CDR3 nucleotides read TGTGCCAGCAGTGGGACTAGCTCCTACAATGAGCAGTTCTTC. Amino acid sequence: CASSGTSSYNEQFF.

A few counts support this clonotype. The V call is TRBV3-1, the J call TRBJ2-4; no clear D. The CDR3 length is 16 residues. Deletions cut 0 bases from V and 13 bases from J, with 22 bases between. Per germline, CDR1 LGHDT and CDR2 YNNKEL (reference sequence). The CDR3: CASSQEAKLGDRAQYF. The DNA for the CDR3 is TGTGCCAGCAGCCAAGAGGCTAAATTGGGTGATCGGGCCCAGTACTTC. Filled out from reference TRBV3-1 and TRBJ2-4, the complete variable domain reads DTAVSQTPKYLVTQMGNDKSIKCEQNLGHDTMYWYKQDSKKFLKIMFSYNNKELIINETVPNRFSPKSPDKAHLNLHINSLELGDSAVYFCASSQEAKLGDRAQYFGAGTRLSVL.

This rearrangement joins TRBV6-2 or TRBV6-3 to TRBJ2-6; tentatively, D is TRBD1 (6 bases). Germline CDR1 reads MNHEY; CDR2 reads SVGEGT. With 4 bases removed from V and 0 bases from J, the gap between germline ends came to 13 bases. The CDR3 is made up of 17 amino acids. DNA of the CDR3: TGTGCCAGCAGTTCCCGGACAGAAATCTCTGGGGCCAACGTCCTGACTTTC. This sequence encodes CASSSRTEISGANVLTF.

This clonotype was seen only a few times. The chain uses TRBV7-2 and TRBJ2-5; D is uncertain. The CDR3 length is 13 residues. V was clipped by 5 bases and J by 3 bases, with 10 bases between them. Germline CDR1 and CDR2: SGHTA and FQGNSA. Here the CDR3 DNA reads TGTGCCAGCAGCCCCCGTCCCAAAGAGACCCAGTACTTC. Encoded protein: CASSPRPKETQYF. The whole variable domain, remainder taken from reference TRBV7-2 and TRBJ2-5, is GAGVSQSPSNKVTEKGKDVELRCDPISGHTALYWYRQSLGQGLEFLIYFQGNSAPDKSGLPSDRFSAERTGGSVSTLTIQRTQQEDSAVYLCASSPRPKETQYFGPGTRLLVL.

The genes are TRBV6-5 and TRBJ1-4, with 7 positions matching TRBD1. The germline gives CDR1 MNHEY, CDR2 SVGAGI. Trimming cost V 7 bases and J 0 bases; bases outside gene matches: 2. This CDR3 is 14 amino acids long. The CDR3 region is CASKTGATNEKLFF. The CDR3 region has the DNA TGTGCCAGCAAAACAGGGGCAACTAATGAAAAACTGTTTTTT.

The rearrangement joins TRBV5-1 to TRBJ1-2; 7 bases align to TRBD1. Germline V gene sequence: CDR1 SGHRS, CDR2 YFSETQ. The ends lost 7 bases at V and 6 bases at J; junction bases unmatched: 15. There are 15 residues in the CDR3. This CDR3 reads CASAGQSGQFDGYTF. The CDR3 bases are TGCGCCAGCGCGGGACAGTCCGGTCAGTTCGATGGCTACACCTTC.

This clonotype was observed a handful of times. This chain connects TRBV20-1 to TRBJ2-7; 11 nucleotides align to TRBD2. This CDR3 spans 14 amino acids. With V trimmed by 1 base and J by 3 bases, 2 bases remained unmatched. The germline V gene encodes CDR1 DFQATT and CDR2 SNEGSKA (reference sequence). CDR3 protein: CSARGLAGLYEQYF. The CDR3 nucleotides read TGCAGTGCTAGAGGACTAGCGGGGCTCTACGAGCAGTACTTC.

This sequence joins TRBV4-1 and TRBJ2-1; possible D gene TRBD2, 6 bases. Trimming shortened V by 5 bases and J by 9 bases, and 11 bases separated the two germline ends. Per germline, CDR1 MGHRA and CDR2 YSYEKL. This CDR3 comprises 12 residues. The DNA for the CDR3 is TGCGCCAGCAGCGATGGTAGCGGTGAGCAGTTCTTC. Its translation is CASSDGSGEQFF.

The chain links TRBV9 to TRBJ2-7, with a tentative D call TRBD1 (5 bases). The CDR3 has 14 amino acids. Germline loops: CDR1 SGDLS, CDR2 YYNGEE. With 0 bases removed from V and 2 bases from J, the gap between germline ends came to 9 bases. Here the CDR3 reads CASSVGQLPYEQYF. The CDR3 coding sequence is TGTGCCAGCAGCGTAGGACAGCTCCCCTACGAGCAGTACTTC.

This clonotype was counted only a few times. CDR3 loop: CASSLGLAGGGQYF. Here the CDR3 DNA reads TGTGCCAGCAGTTTGGGACTAGCGGGAGGAGGGCAGTATTTT. This chain connects TRBV27 to TRBJ2-3; 15 bases fit TRBD2. Germline V gene data show CDR1 as MNHEY and CDR2 as SMNVEV (reference sequence). This CDR3 region has 14 residues. V gave up 3 bases and J gave up 11 bases; unmatched junction bases: 3.

The chain couples TRBV20-1 to TRBJ1-4; a possible D gene is TRBD1 (5 bases). Germline V gene lookup returns CDR1 DFQATT and CDR2 SNEGSKA (reference sequence). The CDR3 length is 16 residues. Trimming pared 0 bases from V and 3 bases from J, leaving 14 bases between. The CDR3 sequence is CSARDVSGPSNEKLFF. The CDR3 bases are TGCAGTGCTAGAGATGTCTCAGGGCCGTCTAATGAAAAACTGTTTTTT.

The genes are TRBV5-6 and TRBJ1-1; 9 bases are a match to TRBD1. The CDR3 is made up of 16 amino acids. After removal of 4 bases from V and 3 bases from J, the junction contained 10 bases not matched to a gene. Germline CDR1 and CDR2: SGHDT and YYEEEE. As DNA, the CDR3 is TGTGCCAGCAGCCGGCCCAACAGGGGGCCCGACACTGAAGCTTTCTTT. It translates to CASSRPNRGPDTEAFF. Based on the CDR3 plus reference TRBV5-6 and TRBJ1-1, the full variable domain is DAGVTQSPTHLIKTRGQQVTLRCSPKSGHDTVSWYQQALGQGPQFIFQYYEEEERQRGNFPDRFSGHQFPNYSSELNVNALLLGDSALYLCASSRPNRGPDTEAFFGQGTRLTVV.

The V gene is TRBV20-1, the J gene TRBJ2-4; 12 bases map to TRBD2. TRBJ2-7 explains the end of the DNA better; the J call may be wrong. CDR3 size: 16 residues. CDR1 is DFQATT, CDR2 SNEGSKA, per germline (reference sequence). The CDR3: CSARELTALAGGEQYF. The CDR3 DNA is TGCAGTGCTAGGGAACTTACGGCACTAGCGGGAGGCGAGCAGTACTTC.

The CDR3 is CASSPWGGGETQYF. The CDR3 nucleotides read TGTGCCAGCAGTCCCTGGGGGGGCGGTGAGACCCAGTACTTC. The V call is TRBV12-3 or TRBV12-4, the J call TRBJ2-5; D perhaps matches TRBD2 (7 bases). The CDR3 spans 14 residues. Trimming pared 5 bases from V and 5 bases from J, leaving 15 bases between.

This chain connects TRBV6-6 to TRBJ2-1; TRBD2 aligns across 11 bases. CDR1 and CDR2 from the germline V gene are MNHNY and SVGAGI (reference sequence). The CDR3 length is 17 residues. V lost 7 bases to trimming and J lost 7 bases; unmatched junction nucleotides: 15. The CDR3 region is CASTDYFTSGRGNEQFF. The CDR3 DNA reads as TGTGCCAGCACCGACTACTTCACTAGCGGGAGAGGGAATGAGCAGTTCTTC.

The chain has TRBV29-1 and TRBJ1-2; 7 bases fit TRBD1. This CDR3 has 14 amino acids. The germline V gene encodes CDR1 SQVTM and CDR2 ANQGSEA. V shed 4 bases, J shed 2 bases, and the junction held 7 bases outside the gene matches. The CDR3: CSVGDSPENYGYTF. CDR3 DNA sequence: TGCAGCGTTGGGGACAGCCCCGAAAACTATGGCTACACCTTC.

This chain uses TRBV5-1 with TRBJ2-7; TRBD1 aligns across 9 bases. The length of the CDR3 is 14 residues. The germline V gene has CDR1 SGHRS and CDR2 YFSETQ. V lost 4 bases, J lost 6 bases, and 8 bases stayed unmatched. Written as DNA, the CDR3 is TGCGCCAGCAGCCCCGGGACAGGGCCATCCGAGCAGTACTTC. This translates into CASSPGTGPSEQYF.

About this clonotype: The CDR3 carries no conserved terminal phenylalanine or tryptophan, so it likely arises from a read error. No DNA is shown, since the ends of the CDR3 on it are uncertain; the CDR3 is the one TCRdb lists. The rearrangement links TRBV29-1 to TRBJ1-2; no DNA check was done on the table's D call, TRBD1. The length of the CDR3 is 10 amino acids, counting both ends. CDR1 is SQVTM and CDR2 is ANQGSEA in the germline V gene. CDR3 residues: CSVAGDGYTC.

There are a few counts of this clonotype. The rearrangement links TRBV28 to TRBJ1-2, with D unresolved. Germline CDR1 is MDHEN and CDR2 is SYDVKM. This CDR3 contains 16 residues. The V end was cut by 4 bases, the J end by 5 bases, with 20 bases between. CDR3 sequence (DNA): TGTGCCAGCAGTTCCCACGAACTAGACAAGGAGTATGGCTACACCTTC. It specifies CASSSHELDKEYGYTF.

The chain recombines TRBV18 with TRBJ2-1; 9 positions agree with TRBD1. V gave up 3 bases and J gave up 6 bases; unmatched junction bases: 6. Germline loops: CDR1 KGHSH, CDR2 LQKENI. This CDR3 contains 15 residues. The CDR3 DNA reads TGTGCCAGCTCACCCTTCGGGACAGGGACCAATGAGCAGTTCTTC. Translating it yields CASSPFGTGTNEQFF.

The V gene is TRBV4-3, the J gene TRBJ2-6; the match to TRBD2 covers 8 bases. Trimming removed 0 bases from V and 0 bases from J; junction bases left unmatched: 7. CDR3 length: 19 residues. Germline lookup yields CDR1 LGHNA and CDR2 YSLEER. This CDR3 is CASSQESVAGHSGANVLTF. Here the CDR3 DNA reads TGCGCCAGCAGCCAAGAGTCGGTAGCGGGACACTCTGGGGCCAACGTCCTGACTTTC.

The chain has TRBV19 and TRBJ1-5; D gene ambiguous. The V gene lost 1 base and the J gene lost 4 bases, with 8 bases spanning the gap. The germline V gene has CDR1 LNHDA and CDR2 SQIVND (reference sequence). The CDR3 contains 14 residues. For the CDR3, the DNA is TGTGCCAGTAGTATAGTTGGGGTGAATCAGCCCCAGCATTTT. It encodes CASSIVGVNQPQHF.

The chain carries TRBV7-9 and TRBJ2-3; unclear D gene. V dropped 4 bases and J dropped 7 bases, with 9 bases sitting between them. CDR1 and CDR2 (germline): SEHNR, FQNEAQ (reference sequence). The CDR3 sequence is 12 residues long. The CDR3 DNA reads TGTGCCAGCAGCTATCAAAGGAATACGCAGTATTTT. It is translated as CASSYQRNTQYF.

This rearrangement joins TRBV6-1 to TRBJ2-4; D uncertain. The J call is uncertain, as TRBJ2-7 better fits the DNA end. The length of the CDR3 is 15 residues. Germline CDR1 is MNHNS and CDR2 is SASEGT. CDR3 region: CASTGARNHFYEQYF. In nucleotides, the CDR3 is TGTGCCAGCACCGGAGCCAGGAACCATTTCTACGAGCAGTACTTC.

The rearrangement joins TRBV27 to TRBJ2-1, with D perhaps matching TRBD1 or TRBD2 (6 bases each). The CDR3 is 12 amino acids. Germline CDR1 is MNHEY and CDR2 is SMNVEV (reference sequence). V was pared by 3 bases and J by 12 bases, with 12 bases between. CDR3 sequence reads: CASSFIGGLQFF. The CDR3 DNA is TGTGCCAGCAGTTTTATAGGGGGACTGCAGTTCTTC.

This chain uses TRBV21-1 with TRBJ2-5; the table calls TRBD2, which could not be checked here. TRBV21-1 is noted as a pseudogene. The CDR3 is 18 residues long. CDR3 bases: TGTGCCAGCAGCTCCTGTTTAACTAGCGGGAGGATGGGAGAGACCCAGTACTTC. Protein product: CASSSCLTSGRMGETQYF.

The rearrangement links TRBV2 to TRBJ2-3; perhaps TRBD2 as D (7 bases). The CDR3 spans 15 residues. Germline CDR1 SNHLY, CDR2 FYNNEI. Trimming stripped 6 bases from V and 2 bases from J, with 15 bases between. CDR3 in DNA: TGTGCCAGCAGGGTCCTAGGGGGGGCCACAGATACGCAGTATTTT. Its protein is CASRVLGGATDTQYF. The entire variable domain, with the rest obtained from reference TRBV2 and TRBJ2-3, is as follows: EPEVTQTPSHQVTQMGQEVILRCVPISNHLYFYWYRQILGQKVEFLVSFYNNEISEKSEIFDDQFSVERPDGSNFTLKIRSTKLEDSAMYFCASRVLGGATDTQYFGPGTRLTVL.

This clonotype has more than one count but fewer than ten. The J gene is TRBJ2-3, the V gene TRBV6-1, with a tentative D call TRBD2 (5 bases). The CDR3 extends over 13 amino acids. With 10 bases removed from V and 4 bases from J, the gap between germline ends came to 15 bases. Germline V lookup: CDR1 MNHNS, CDR2 SASEGT. As DNA, the CDR3 is TGTGCCACGGGTGGGAGTAGGTCAGATACGCAGTATTTT. Its protein product is CATGGSRSDTQYF.

The V call is TRBV13, the J call TRBJ1-2; 8 nucleotides match TRBD1. In germline, CDR1 is PRHDT, CDR2 FYEKMQ (reference sequence). V lost 5 bases to trimming and J lost 4 bases; unmatched junction nucleotides: 21. The CDR3 is 19 residues long. The DNA for the CDR3 is TGTGCCAGCAGCGGAAAGACAGGGGAAAGGGTTAAATCAGGCTATGGCTACACCTTC. It yields the protein CASSGKTGERVKSGYGYTF.